The 32 T cell receptor beta chains below all came from one sample that was sequenced in a study of T cell responses to AZD1222 COVID-19 vaccine. Clones were read by immunoSEQ multiplex PCR, and TCRdb kept only the in-frame ones, dropping some. The repertoire holds approximately 130,000 clones, with 93% as singletons. The material sequenced was peripheral blood, taken on day 0 of AZD1222 vaccination. The receptors originated from an adult in good health.

V usage is TRBV5-1 and J usage is TRBJ1-2, with 7 positions matching TRBD1. CDR1 and CDR2 from the germline V gene are SGHRS and YFSETQ. This CDR3 contains 15 residues. With V trimmed by 0 bases and J by 4 bases, 6 bases remained unmatched. The CDR3 loop is CASSLAGQAVYGYTF. CDR3 nucleotides: TGCGCCAGCAGCTTGGCCGGACAGGCGGTCTATGGCTACACCTTC.

The V and J genes are TRBV7-9 and TRBJ1-2; no reliable D call. CDR3 length: 16 residues. Germline CDR1 SEHNR, CDR2 FQNEAQ (reference sequence). Trimming took 1 base from V and 6 from J, leaving 18 bases between them. CDR3 in amino acids: CASSLVAAGGLHGYTF. The DNA for the CDR3 is TGTGCCAGCAGCTTAGTCGCGGCAGGCGGTCTGCATGGCTACACCTTC.

This clone was seen at least ten times. This chain connects TRBV3-1 (or the pseudogene TRBV3-2) to TRBJ1-5; D gene ambiguous. Germline V gene sequence: CDR1 LGHDT, CDR2 YNNKEL (reference sequence). The CDR3 is 12 amino acids. Trimming took 0 bases from V and 9 from J, leaving 6 bases between them. In DNA, the CDR3 is TGTGCCAGCAGCCAAGAGGGTAGGCCCCAGCATTTT. Protein sequence: CASSQEGRPQHF.

The chain carries TRBV6-5 and TRBJ2-5, with D possibly TRBD2 on 6 matching bases. The CDR3 covers 15 residues. Germline values: CDR1 MNHEY, CDR2 SVGAGI. Trimming pared 2 bases from V and 1 base from J, leaving 11 bases between. CDR3 sequence: CASSYRTTFQETQYF. In DNA form, the CDR3 reads TGTGCCAGCAGTTACAGGACTACTTTCCAAGAGACCCAGTACTTC.

The chain uses TRBV12-3 or TRBV12-4 and TRBJ1-1; D unresolved. CDR3 length equals 12 residues. With 3 bases removed from V and 0 bases from J, the gap between germline ends came to 2 bases. CDR3 sequence (DNA): TGTGCCAGCAGTTTTATGAACACTGAAGCTTTCTTT. Residues: CASSFMNTEAFF.

The chain couples TRBV7-6 to TRBJ2-1; 10 bases agree with TRBD2. Germline values: CDR1 SGHVS, CDR2 FNYEAQ. Losses at the gene ends were 3 bases for V and 9 bases for J; bases not matched to a gene: 8. The CDR3 is 15 residues long. The DNA of the CDR3 is TGTGCCAGCAGCTTGGGGGTAGCGGGGGGTAGTGAGCAGTTCTTC. This gives the protein CASSLGVAGGSEQFF.

This chain links TRBV10-3 with TRBJ1-1, with TRBD1 matching 9 bases. Germline V gives CDR1 ENHRY, CDR2 SYGVKD. This CDR3 is 13 amino acids long. Trimming cost V 10 bases and J 2 bases; bases outside gene matches: 5. The chain's CDR3 is CATEQGANTEAFF. The CDR3 nucleotides are TGTGCCACTGAACAGGGGGCCAACACTGAAGCTTTCTTT.

This clone was observed a single time. The chain combines TRBV5-5 with TRBJ2-5, with a weak D call TRBD1 (6 bases). V dropped 4 bases and J dropped 2 bases, with 12 bases sitting between them. Germline V CDR1 and CDR2: SGHKS, YYEKEE (reference sequence). CDR3 length equals 14 residues. CDR3 nucleotides: TGTGCCAGCAGCCCTACTAGGGGGCAAGAGACCCAGTACTTC. It translates to CASSPTRGQETQYF.

This clone was seen just once. This chain joins TRBV5-5 and TRBJ1-4; TRBD1 might be the D (5 bases). Germline CDR1 reads SGHKS; CDR2 reads YYEKEE (reference sequence). V was cut by 4 bases and J by 7 bases, with 17 bases left in between. The CDR3 runs to 15 residues. This CDR3 is CASSPRGRRAEKLFF. The CDR3 DNA follows: TGTGCCAGCAGCCCCCGGGGCCGGAGGGCTGAAAAACTGTTTTTT. Full variable domain (rest looked up from reference TRBV5-5 and TRBJ1-4): DAGVTQSPTHLIKTRGQQVTLRCSPISGHKSVSWYQQVLGQGPQFIFQYYEKEERGRGNFPDRFSARQFPNYSSELNVNALLLGDSALYLCASSPRGRRAEKLFFGSGTQLSVL.

This clone was found once. V is TRBV19 and J is TRBJ1-1, with 8 nucleotides matching TRBD1. Looked up from germline, CDR1 is LNHDA and CDR2 is SQIVND (reference sequence). The CDR3 covers 18 residues. V was pared by 0 bases and J by 4 bases, with 13 bases of the junction left unmatched. The CDR3 DNA reads TGTGCCAGTAGTATAGATATGACAGGACAGGGAATCCGCACTGAAGCTTTCTTT. The encoded protein is CASSIDMTGQGIRTEAFF.

The chain uses TRBV30 and TRBJ1-5, with a weak D call TRBD1 (6 bases). The CDR3 has 16 amino acids. CDR1 GTSNPN and CDR2 SVGIG come from the germline V gene (reference sequence). Trimming cost V 3 bases and J 0 bases, with 15 bases left between them. Here the CDR3 reads CAWSRHRVNSNQPQHF. CDR3 DNA sequence: TGTGCCTGGAGCCGCCACAGGGTTAATAGCAATCAGCCCCAGCATTTT.

The rearrangement uses TRBV19 and TRBJ2-7; 10 bases align to TRBD1. V shed 5 bases, J shed 3 bases, and the junction held 7 bases outside the gene matches. Germline values: CDR1 LNHDA, CDR2 SQIVND (reference sequence). There are 15 residues in the CDR3. CDR3 amino acids: CASSAMGQGYYEQYF. The CDR3 DNA follows: TGTGCCAGTAGTGCAATGGGACAGGGGTACTACGAGCAGTACTTC.

The chain uses TRBV6-6 and TRBJ1-2, with 7 nucleotides matching TRBD1. The V gene's germline CDR1 is MNHNY and CDR2 SVGAGI (reference sequence). The length of the CDR3 is 14 residues. Trimming cost V 2 bases and J 6 bases; bases outside gene matches: 6. DNA of the CDR3: TGTGCCAGCAGTTACGGGGGGACAGCTCATGGCTACACCTTC. Translating it yields CASSYGGTAHGYTF.

This clone has only one observation. The rearrangement joins TRBV9 to TRBJ1-3; D remains unclear. V was cut by 4 bases and J by 0 bases, with 11 bases left in between. This CDR3 spans 15 amino acids. From germline, CDR1 is SGDLS and CDR2 YYNGEE. In DNA, the CDR3 is TGTGCCAGCAGCAAGGACGGAACCTCTGGAAACACCATATATTTT. Residues: CASSKDGTSGNTIYF.

V gene TRBV9 combines with J gene TRBJ1-3; D remains unclear. V was cut by 0 bases and J by 4 bases, with 8 bases left in between. The CDR3 has 14 residues. Per germline, CDR1 SGDLS and CDR2 YYNGEE. The CDR3 DNA is TGTGCCAGCAGCGTAGAGGCGGGGGGAAACACCATATATTTT. This codes for CASSVEAGGNTIYF.

The chain couples TRBV2 to TRBJ1-4, with D maybe TRBD1 (6 bases). Germline V gives CDR1 SNHLY, CDR2 FYNNEI. The CDR3 sequence is 13 residues long. Trimming took off 7 bases at V and 8 bases at J, with 14 bases between the two ends. This CDR3 is CASTGRGGEKLFF. DNA of the CDR3: TGTGCCAGCACAGGCAGGGGCGGGGAAAAACTGTTTTTT. Together with reference TRBV2 and TRBJ1-4, the CDR3 gives the full variable domain: EPEVTQTPSHQVTQMGQEVILRCVPISNHLYFYWYRQILGQKVEFLVSFYNNEISEKSEIFDDQFSVERPDGSNFTLKIRSTKLEDSAMYFCASTGRGGEKLFFGSGTQLSVL.

The chain employs TRBV19 and TRBJ2-3; 7 positions match TRBD2. The J segment lost 0 bases and the V segment lost 3 bases, leaving 6 bases of the junction unmatched. From germline, CDR1 is LNHDA and CDR2 SQIVND (reference sequence). The CDR3 has 16 residues. CDR3 sequence reads: CASSMYSGISTDTQYF. CDR3 coding DNA: TGTGCCAGTAGTATGTACAGCGGGATTAGCACAGATACGCAGTATTTT.

V and J are TRBV4-1 and TRBJ1-1; 10 bases are a match to TRBD1. The germline gives CDR1 MGHRA, CDR2 YSYEKL. The CDR3 loop spans 14 amino acids. J lost 5 bases, V lost 5 bases, and 5 bases had no gene match. CDR3 nucleotides: TGCGCCAGCAGCGTGACAGGGGGCAGGACTGAAGCTTTCTTT. As protein: CASSVTGGRTEAFF.

The chain recombines TRBV5-6 with TRBJ1-4; D is undetermined. The CDR3 loop spans 14 amino acids. Per germline, CDR1 SGHDT and CDR2 YYEEEE. V was clipped by 1 base and J by 8 bases, with 12 bases between them. In DNA form, the CDR3 reads TGTGCCAGCAGCTTGCAAGGGATCGGGGAAAAACTGTTTTTT. Encoded protein: CASSLQGIGEKLFF. The full variable domain, with the rest looked up from reference TRBV5-6 and TRBJ1-4, is DAGVTQSPTHLIKTRGQQVTLRCSPKSGHDTVSWYQQALGQGPQFIFQYYEEEERQRGNFPDRFSGHQFPNYSSELNVNALLLGDSALYLCASSLQGIGEKLFFGSGTQLSVL.

The J gene is TRBJ1-1, the V gene TRBV6-1, with D possibly matching TRBD1 (5 bases). Between the trimmed V and J ends, which lost 0 bases and 1 base, there was a span of 9 bases. Germline-derived CDR1 and CDR2 are MNHNS and SASEGT. The CDR3 has 15 residues. The chain's CDR3 is CASSEALRANTEAFF. The CDR3 coding sequence is TGTGCCAGCAGTGAAGCTCTCAGGGCGAACACTGAAGCTTTCTTT.

The rearrangement links TRBV6-5 to TRBJ1-5; D is ambiguous. V lost 7 bases and J 1 base, leaving 5 bases between the germline ends. Germline CDR1 reads MNHEY; CDR2 reads SVGAGI. The CDR3 covers 12 residues. In DNA form, the CDR3 reads TGTGCCAGCAAAACAAGCAATCAGCCCCAGCATTTT. Amino acids: CASKTSNQPQHF.

The chain has TRBV5-1 and TRBJ1-1, with 9 nucleotides matching TRBD1. Trimming removed 4 bases from V and 7 bases from J; junction bases left unmatched: 11. The CDR3 extends over 15 amino acids. Per the germline V gene, CDR1 is SGHRS and CDR2 is YFSETQ. The CDR3 loop is CASSPWEGTGNEAFF. The CDR3 bases are TGCGCCAGCAGCCCGTGGGAGGGGACAGGGAATGAAGCTTTCTTT.

The chain is built from TRBV5-1 and TRBJ1-2; no clear D. CDR1 SGHRS and CDR2 YFSETQ come from the germline V gene. This CDR3 comprises 15 residues. V was clipped by 2 bases and J by 7 bases, with 18 bases between them. DNA for the CDR3: TGCGCCAGCAGCTTCGAGGGCAGACCCCCATCTGGCTACACCTTC. This codes for CASSFEGRPPSGYTF. Combining the CDR3 with reference TRBV5-1 and TRBJ1-2 gives the whole variable domain KAGVTQTPRYLIKTRGQQVTLSCSPISGHRSVSWYQQTPGQGLQFLFEYFSETQRNKGNFPGRFSGRQFSNSRSEMNVSTLELGDSALYLCASSFEGRPPSGYTFGSGTRLTVV.

The chain carries TRBV7-9 and TRBJ1-5; no firm D call. Trimming shortened V by 1 base and J by 9 bases, and 4 bases separated the two germline ends. The CDR3 spans 11 residues. Germline V gene sequence: CDR1 SEHNR, CDR2 FQNEAQ (reference sequence). For the CDR3, the DNA is TGTGCCAGCAGCTTAGAAGGGCCCCAGCATTTT. Protein: CASSLEGPQHF. The full variable domain, in which reference TRBV7-9 and TRBJ1-5 provide the parts outside the CDR3, is DTGVSQNPRHKITKRGQNVTFRCDPISEHNRLYWYRQTLGQGPEFLTYFQNEAQLEKSRLLSDRFSAERPKGSFSTLEIQRTEQGDSAMYLCASSLEGPQHFGDGTRLSIL.

The J gene is TRBJ1-2, the V gene TRBV27, with D unclear. The germline V and J ends were trimmed by 10 bases and 4 bases, with 16 bases remaining between them. The CDR3 is 13 residues long. Per germline, CDR1 MNHEY and CDR2 SMNVEV (reference sequence). This CDR3 reads CATRARVAYGYTF. The CDR3 DNA reads as TGTGCCACTCGGGCCCGGGTAGCCTATGGCTACACCTTC.

The rearrangement uses TRBV29-1 and TRBJ1-5, with 8 bases aligning to TRBD1. The germline CDR1 and CDR2 sequences are SQVTM and ANQGSEA. With V trimmed by 6 bases and J by 5 bases, 6 bases remained unmatched. There are 13 residues in the CDR3. This chain's CDR3 is CSVKTGADQPQHF. CDR3 nucleotides: TGCAGCGTGAAGACAGGGGCTGATCAGCCCCAGCATTTT.

The chain links TRBV3-1 (or the pseudogene TRBV3-2) to TRBJ1-2, with D possibly matching TRBD1 (5 bases). Per germline, CDR1 LGHDT and CDR2 YNNKEL (reference sequence). Trimming shortened V by 0 bases and J by 1 base, and 9 bases separated the two germline ends. CDR3 length equals 15 residues. In nucleotides, the CDR3 is TGTGCCAGCAGCCAAGAAGAGGGGTATAACTATGGCTACACCTTC. Protein: CASSQEEGYNYGYTF.

The CDR3 loop is CASSFRGRGNTEAFF. CDR3 bases: TGTGCCAGCAGCTTTCGGGGCAGGGGGAACACTGAAGCTTTCTTT. The rearrangement uses TRBV5-8 and TRBJ1-1, with D possibly TRBD1 on 6 matching bases. Germline V gene sequence: CDR1 SGHTS, CDR2 YDEGEE. The CDR3 is 15 residues long. Trimming shortened V by 2 bases and J by 1 base, and 12 bases separated the two germline ends.

This clone was detected only a few times. The chain uses TRBV5-6 and TRBJ1-6, with TRBD1 matching 9 bases. Germline CDR1 and CDR2: SGHDT and YYEEEE. This CDR3 spans 16 amino acids. V lost 4 bases to trimming and J lost 3 bases; unmatched junction nucleotides: 5. The CDR3 nucleotides read TGTGCCAGCAGCAGCGGGACAGGGAGCTATAATTCACCCCTCCACTTT. It translates to CASSSGTGSYNSPLHF.

In this sample, this clone turned up once. The J gene is TRBJ1-1, the V gene TRBV9; unclear D gene. The CDR3 length is 15 residues. The ends were cut back, 4 bases at V and 1 base at J, with 14 bases in the middle. CDR1 is SGDLS, CDR2 YYNGEE, per germline. CDR3: CASSPWAYQNTEAFF. CDR3 nucleotides: TGTGCCAGCAGCCCCTGGGCGTATCAGAACACTGAAGCTTTCTTT.

The V call is TRBV19, the J call TRBJ2-1; possibly TRBD1 for D (6 bases). Trimming removed 1 base at V and 8 bases at J, with 12 bases between. Germline CDR1 is LNHDA and CDR2 is SQIVND (reference sequence). CDR3 size: 14 residues. CDR3 in amino acids: CASSIVARGDEQFF. CDR3 in DNA: TGTGCCAGTAGTATAGTGGCCAGGGGCGATGAGCAGTTCTTC. Using reference TRBV19 and TRBJ2-1 for the parts outside the CDR3, the full variable domain is DGGITQSPKYLFRKEGQNVTLSCEQNLNHDAMYWYRQDPGQGLRLIYYSQIVNDFQKGDIAEGYSVSREKKESFPLTVTSAQKNPTAFYLCASSIVARGDEQFFGPGTRLTVL.

The rearrangement uses TRBV2 and TRBJ1-2; possibly TRBD1 for D (6 bases). The CDR3 totals 11 residues. Germline CDR1 is SNHLY and CDR2 is FYNNEI. V was pared by 6 bases and J by 7 bases, with 9 bases between. This CDR3 is CASRGAGGYTF. The CDR3 DNA follows: TGTGCCAGCAGGGGGGCGGGTGGCTACACCTTC. The variable domain in full, with the rest retrieved from reference TRBV2 and TRBJ1-2, is EPEVTQTPSHQVTQMGQEVILRCVPISNHLYFYWYRQILGQKVEFLVSFYNNEISEKSEIFDDQFSVERPDGSNFTLKIRSTKLEDSAMYFCASRGAGGYTFGSGTRLTVV.